This T cell receptor beta chain came from a study of Graves' ophthalmopathy and Graves' hyperthyroidism. Study-level results: Ophthalmopathy progression cases were predicted by the model with approximately 71% sensitivity and 72.22% specificity.

This clonotype was seen many times. Its antigen is undetermined. Amplified material comprised TCR beta CDR3 regions derived from RNA transcripts. A first-round RT-PCR used HTBI primers, followed by a second-round multiplex PCR. MiXCR, run by TCRdb on the multiplex PCR reads, gives a single entry per CDR3 protein. The data hold 680,000 or so distinct CDR3 sequences, with about 20% observed a single time. Sequences were obtained from peripheral blood. The TCR sequence derives from a woman aged 18-29 years with stable Graves' hyperthyroidism. Some clones in this sample may be carry-over from other donors' samples.

CDR3 in amino acids: CASSLSTGGTDTQYF. The CDR3 coding sequence is TGTGCCAGCAGTTTGTCCACTGGGGGGACAGATACGCAGTATTTT. This chain uses TRBV28 with TRBJ2-3, with D perhaps TRBD2 (6 bases). V gave up 3 bases and J gave up 3 bases, with 13 bases separating them. Germline V gives CDR1 MDHEN, CDR2 SYDVKM. This CDR3 spans 15 amino acids. The whole variable domain, filled in from reference TRBV28 and TRBJ2-3, reads DVKVTQSSRYLVKRTGEKVFLECVQDMDHENMFWYRQDPGLGLRLIYFSYDVKMKEKGDIPEGYSVSREKKERFSLILESASTNQTSMYLCASSLSTGGTDTQYFGPGTRLTVL.